This passage covers 17 T cell receptor beta chains from one sample sequenced in a study of vaccination effects on CD4 cells after COVID-19. The repertoire was sequenced with immunoSEQ multiplex PCR; TCRdb's copy has only in-frame clones and lacks some. Of around 59,000 clones in the sample, approximately 78% were seen once. Their antigens are not known. Viral peptide pool expansion of antigen-specific CD4+ T cells preceded sequencing in the ViraFEST assay. An approximately nine-day culture period preceded the isolation of CD4+ T cells. BNT162b2 vaccine or mRNA-1273 vaccine was given to participants in two doses. The sample consisted of CD4+ T cells from PBMCs cultured with HCoV-OC43 spike peptides, taken after COVID-19 vaccination. The subset denotes: HCoV-OC43 spike overlapping peptide pool stimulation. Receptors were obtained from a human donor who received a COVID-19 vaccine.

V gene TRBV19 combines with J gene TRBJ2-3, with 9 bases that match TRBD2. The CDR3 covers 17 residues. CDR1 is LNHDA, CDR2 SQIVND, per germline (reference sequence). The V gene end was trimmed by 7 bases and the J gene end by 0 bases; junction bases not matched to a gene: 11. The CDR3 loop is CASKPRGGKDSTDTQYF. DNA for the CDR3: TGTGCCAGTAAACCGCGGGGGGGGAAAGATAGCACAGATACGCAGTATTTT.

This clone occurred a few times. The chain recombines TRBV28 with TRBJ1-1; 10 bases fit TRBD1. Germline V gives CDR1 MDHEN, CDR2 SYDVKM. This CDR3 comprises 15 residues. V shed 4 bases, J shed 5 bases, and the junction held 7 bases outside the gene matches. CDR3 DNA: TGTGCCAGCAGTTCCGGGACAGGGGCCTGGACTGAAGCTTTCTTT. Protein sequence: CASSSGTGAWTEAFF.

The J gene is TRBJ2-1, the V gene TRBV29-1, with a possible D match to TRBD1 (7 bases). The V and J ends lost 4 bases and 5 bases respectively, with 27 bases between them. Germline-derived CDR1 and CDR2 are SQVTM and ANQGSEA. This CDR3 has 18 residues. DNA for the CDR3: TGCAGCGTTGGCGCAGGAGGGACAGTCGGTCGACACAACAATGAGCAGTTCTTC. Residues: CSVGAGGTVGRHNNEQFF.

The chain employs TRBV5-6 and TRBJ2-1, with unresolved D. V lost 0 bases and J 7 bases, leaving 11 bases between the germline ends. The CDR3 has 14 residues. Germline CDR1 is SGHDT and CDR2 is YYEEEE. The CDR3 here is CASSLGSSDNEQFF. The CDR3 DNA is TGTGCCAGCAGCTTGGGGTCGTCTGATAATGAGCAGTTCTTC.

The V gene is TRBV3-1 (or the pseudogene TRBV3-2), the J gene TRBJ1-1, with D maybe TRBD1 (5 bases). Trimming left V 1 base short and J 1 base short, with 7 bases between. Germline V gene lookup returns CDR1 LGHDT and CDR2 YNNKEL (reference sequence). The CDR3 contains 14 residues. The CDR3 nucleotides are TGTGCCAGCAGCCAAGGGGACGAGAACACTGAAGCTTTCTTT. It specifies CASSQGDENTEAFF.

The J gene is TRBJ2-7, the V gene TRBV5-1; TRBD2 matches at 10 bases. V lost 4 bases to trimming and J lost 2 bases; unmatched junction nucleotides: 9. The CDR3 covers 16 residues. CDR1 and CDR2 from the germline V gene are SGHRS and YFSETQ. The CDR3 reads CASSLNSGGTPYEQYV. The CDR3 nucleotides read TGCGCCAGCAGCCTTAATAGCGGGGGGACCCCCTACGAGCAGTACGTC.

CDR3 sequence reads: CASSLGGNTEAFF. The CDR3 DNA sequence: TGTGCCAGCAGCTTGGGGGGGAACACTGAAGCTTTCTTT. V and J are TRBV5-4 and TRBJ1-1, with D hard to call. Germline CDR1 is SGHNT and CDR2 is YYREEE (reference sequence). The CDR3 is 13 residues long. Trimming removed 0 bases at V and 1 base at J, with 4 bases between.

J is TRBJ2-2 and V is TRBV15; D uncertain. The V and J ends lost 2 bases and 4 bases respectively, with 2 bases between them. The CDR3 runs 12 residues. Germline CDR1 reads LNHNV; CDR2 reads YYDKDF (reference sequence). In DNA, the CDR3 is TGTGCCACCAGCAGATTCACCGGGGAGCTGTTTTTT. Translated, it gives CATSRFTGELFF.

This clone was recorded once. V gene TRBV27 combines with J gene TRBJ2-7, with TRBD1 matching 7 bases. Germline V CDR1 and CDR2: MNHEY, SMNVEV (reference sequence). There are 17 residues in the CDR3. Trimming removed 7 bases from V and 4 bases from J; junction bases left unmatched: 19. CDR3 region: CASTSIPGQPTQYEQYV. Written as DNA, the CDR3 is TGTGCCAGCACCTCTATTCCGGGACAGCCGACTCAATACGAGCAGTACGTC.

The rearrangement uses TRBV28 and TRBJ1-4; TRBD1 is a possible D gene (6 bases). V gave up 5 bases and J gave up 8 bases, with 18 bases separating them. CDR3 length equals 15 residues. Germline-derived CDR1 and CDR2 are MDHEN and SYDVKM. CDR3 residues: CASSPPGTLREKLFF. As DNA, the CDR3 is TGTGCCAGCAGTCCCCCAGGGACACTTCGGGAAAAACTGTTTTTT.

V gene TRBV30 combines with J gene TRBJ1-2; D may be TRBD1 (6 bases). V was trimmed by 2 bases and J by 4 bases, leaving 11 bases between them. The CDR3 loop spans 13 amino acids. The V gene's germline CDR1 is GTSNPN and CDR2 SVGIG (reference sequence). The DNA for the CDR3 is TGTGCCTGGAGTCGGATAGGGGGCTATGGCTACACCTTC. This gives the protein CAWSRIGGYGYTF. Full variable domain (outside the CDR3, taken from reference TRBV30 and TRBJ1-2): SQTIHQWPATLVQPVGSPLSLECTVEGTSNPNLYWYRQAAGRGLQLLFYSVGIGQISSEVPQNLSASRPQDRQFILSSKKLLLSDSGFYLCAWSRIGGYGYTFGSGTRLTVV.

The V and J genes are TRBV9 and TRBJ1-6; D may be TRBD1 (5 bases). Per the germline V gene, CDR1 is SGDLS and CDR2 is YYNGEE. This CDR3 has 15 amino acids. V shed 2 bases and J shed 11 bases, with 17 bases lying between them. CDR3 loop: CASSVNKDQGAPLHF. The CDR3 DNA reads TGTGCCAGCAGCGTGAATAAAGACCAGGGCGCACCCCTCCACTTT.

CDR3 DNA sequence: TGTGCCAGCAGCGCCGCTAGCGGGGGGCCACGTGAGCAGTTCTTC. Amino acids: CASSAASGGPREQFF. The chain uses TRBV5-4 and TRBJ2-1, with 11 bases lining up with TRBD2. The CDR3 runs 15 residues. The junction had 9 bases not matched to a gene; V was cut back by 4 bases and J by 9 bases. Germline values: CDR1 SGHNT, CDR2 YYREEE (reference sequence).

The V gene is TRBV6-5, the J gene TRBJ2-2; D may be TRBD1 (6 bases). This CDR3 region has 16 residues. In germline, CDR1 is MNHEY, CDR2 SVGAGI. V lost 4 bases to trimming and J lost 4 bases, with 16 bases between them. DNA of the CDR3: TGTGCCAGCAGTTCTGCAGGGGCCCCGGGCACCGGGGAGCTGTTTTTT. This codes for CASSSAGAPGTGELFF.

This clone has a handful of counts. V usage is TRBV28 and J usage is TRBJ1-3; D is ambiguous. Trimming shortened V by 6 bases and J by 5 bases, and 14 bases separated the two germline ends. The CDR3 spans 14 residues. CDR1 and CDR2 (germline): MDHEN, SYDVKM. CDR3 loop: CASRTYLVRNTIYF. The CDR3 bases are TGTGCCAGCAGGACGTATCTAGTACGAAACACCATATATTTT.

The rearrangement joins TRBV12-5 to TRBJ2-3; 9 positions agree with TRBD2. CDR3 length: 18 amino acids. J gave up 1 base and V 0 bases, and 8 bases lay outside the gene matches. The germline V gene has CDR1 LGHNT and CDR2 FRNRAP. CDR3 in amino acids: CASGLVGRLAERTDTQYF. The CDR3 DNA follows: TGTGCTAGTGGTTTGGTAGGGAGACTAGCGGAGCGCACAGATACGCAGTATTTT.

This clone was observed a few times. The chain employs TRBV5-4 and TRBJ2-5; 7 bases agree with TRBD1. CDR1 and CDR2 from the germline V gene are SGHNT and YYREEE (reference sequence). The length of the CDR3 is 14 residues. V dropped 4 bases and J dropped 3; count of bases not matched to a gene: 6. This chain's CDR3 is CASSDRQGKETQYF. The DNA of the CDR3 is TGTGCCAGCAGCGATAGACAGGGTAAAGAGACCCAGTACTTC.